This entry lists 19 T cell receptor beta chains sequenced from one sample in a study of T cell responses to AZD1222 COVID-19 vaccine. This table comes from immunoSEQ multiplex PCR, and its TCRdb copy is limited to in-frame clones, with some not included. The sample has 95,000 to 150,000 clones, roughly nine tenths seen once. The sample was peripheral blood, taken on day 0 of AZD1222 vaccination. Every receptor here comes from an adult in good health.

The chain couples TRBV6-6 to TRBJ1-2, with 7 bases identical to TRBD1. Looked up from germline, CDR1 is MNHNY and CDR2 is SVGAGI (reference sequence). V shed 6 bases and J 3 bases; nucleotides not matched to a gene: 7. The CDR3 totals 14 residues. Written as DNA, the CDR3 is TGTGCCAGCAGACGCGCAGGGGGTGACTATGGCTACACCTTC. Translating gives CASRRAGGDYGYTF.

The V and J genes are TRBV4-1 and TRBJ1-4; D gene unclear. CDR3 size: 14 residues. Germline V gene data show CDR1 as MGHRA and CDR2 as YSYEKL. The V end was cut by 0 bases, the J end by 4 bases, with 6 bases between. The CDR3 bases are TGCGCCAGCAGCCAAGACAGGAATAATGAAAAACTGTTTTTT. This sequence encodes CASSQDRNNEKLFF.

This chain links TRBV5-4 with TRBJ1-5; TRBD1 matches 8 bases. Germline assignment: CDR1 SGHNT and CDR2 YYREEE (reference sequence). CDR3 length: 16 amino acids. The trim removed 4 bases at V and 7 bases at J, leaving 13 bases unmatched. The CDR3 bases are TGTGCCAGCAGCAAAAATCGTGGGACAGGTTGGCAGCCCCAGCATTTT. Amino acid sequence: CASSKNRGTGWQPQHF.

This chain links TRBV5-1 with TRBJ2-6, with TRBD2 as a possible D gene (6 bases). Trimming removed 3 bases from V and 1 base from J, with 8 bases in between. The V gene's germline CDR1 is SGHRS and CDR2 YFSETQ. The CDR3 sequence is 15 residues long. CDR3 protein: CASSSGGSGANVLTF. DNA of the CDR3: TGCGCCAGCAGCTCAGGAGGGTCTGGGGCCAACGTCCTGACTTTC.

The genes are TRBV5-1 and TRBJ2-3; D possibly corresponds to TRBD1 (7 bases). This CDR3 comprises 17 residues. V shed 0 bases and J shed 4 bases, with 18 bases lying between them. Germline V gene lookup returns CDR1 SGHRS and CDR2 YFSETQ. The CDR3 DNA sequence: TGCGCCAGCAGCTTGGCCGGGAGAGGGGGCGCGGCAGATACGCAGTATTTT. Amino acid sequence: CASSLAGRGGAADTQYF.

The rearrangement uses TRBV7-2 and TRBJ2-5, with 9 nucleotides matching TRBD1. The CDR3 runs to 15 residues. Germline CDR1 and CDR2: SGHTA and FQGNSA. J lost 2 bases, V lost 5 bases, and 6 bases had no gene match. CDR3 region: CASSLRTGAQETQYF. CDR3 in DNA: TGTGCCAGCAGCCTGCGGACAGGGGCTCAAGAGACCCAGTACTTC.

The chain links TRBV4-2 to TRBJ1-5; D gene ambiguous. The CDR3 runs 13 residues. Germline lookup yields CDR1 LGHNA and CDR2 YNFKEQ. The ends were cut back, 0 bases at V and 7 bases at J, with 7 bases in the middle. The CDR3 here is CASSQDLHQPQHF. CDR3 nucleotide sequence: TGTGCCAGCAGCCAAGATCTTCACCAGCCCCAGCATTTT.

V gene TRBV3-1 (or the pseudogene TRBV3-2) combines with J gene TRBJ2-7; D ambiguous. The germline V gene encodes CDR1 LGHDT and CDR2 YNNKEL (reference sequence). Trimming shortened V by 0 bases and J by 3 bases, and 6 bases separated the two germline ends. The CDR3 runs to 13 residues. Here the CDR3 reads CASSQDLGYEQYF. In nucleotides, the CDR3 is TGTGCCAGCAGCCAAGATCTGGGCTACGAGCAGTACTTC.

This clone was observed once. The chain couples TRBV4-3 to TRBJ1-2; D gene uncertain. Germline values: CDR1 LGHNA, CDR2 YSLEER. V was cut by 0 bases and J by 6 bases, with 11 bases left in between. The CDR3 totals 14 residues. The chain's CDR3 is CASSQDRARDGYTF. CDR3 nucleotide sequence: TGCGCCAGCAGCCAAGATAGGGCACGAGATGGCTACACCTTC.

The genes are TRBV28 and TRBJ2-3; D possibly corresponds to TRBD2 (6 bases). Looked up from germline, CDR1 is MDHEN and CDR2 is SYDVKM. The germline V and J ends were trimmed by 7 bases and 2 bases, with 19 bases remaining between them. CDR3 length equals 16 residues. CDR3 protein: CASTAGLGGYTDTQYF. In DNA, the CDR3 is TGTGCCAGCACAGCAGGCCTTGGGGGGTACACAGATACGCAGTATTTT.

The rearrangement links TRBV19 to TRBJ1-2; the match to TRBD1 covers 7 bases. J gave up 0 bases and V 3 bases, and 4 bases lay outside the gene matches. This CDR3 has 15 residues. Germline V gene data show CDR1 as LNHDA and CDR2 as SQIVND (reference sequence). The CDR3 sequence is CASSILTGTNYGYTF. Here the CDR3 DNA reads TGTGCCAGTAGTATCCTGACAGGGACTAACTATGGCTACACCTTC.

This clone was seen a few times. The CDR3 protein is CASSPGGSHHEQYF. CDR3 sequence (DNA): TGTGCCAGCAGCCCAGGTGGGTCTCACCACGAGCAGTACTTC. The V and J genes are TRBV9 and TRBJ2-7; D is undetermined. Trimming removed 4 bases from V and 5 bases from J, with 16 bases in between. CDR1 SGDLS and CDR2 YYNGEE come from the germline V gene. The CDR3 runs 14 residues.

The V and J genes are TRBV13 and TRBJ2-7, with D perhaps given as TRBD1 or TRBD2 (5 bases each). Looked up from germline, CDR1 is PRHDT and CDR2 is FYEKMQ (reference sequence). The length of the CDR3 is 13 residues. V shed 3 bases and J shed 5 bases, with 11 bases lying between them. CDR3 in DNA: TGTGCCAGCAGCTTCGGTGGGGGACACGAGCAGTACTTC. It codes for CASSFGGGHEQYF.

V gene TRBV6-2 or TRBV6-3 combines with J gene TRBJ2-3, with D tentatively TRBD1 (5 bases). The CDR3 covers 15 residues. From germline, CDR1 is MNHEY and CDR2 SVGEGT. Trimming shortened V by 6 bases and J by 2 bases, and 15 bases separated the two germline ends. The CDR3 nucleotides read TGTGCCAGCAGCCAGGGTAACGTTTTCACAGATACGCAGTATTTT. As protein: CASSQGNVFTDTQYF.

CDR3 coding DNA: TGTGCCAGCAGCCGGGGGACAGGGGGCTTTAGACAGCCCCAGCATTTT. Translating it yields CASSRGTGGFRQPQHF. The chain uses TRBV5-8 and TRBJ1-5; 12 bases line up with TRBD1. The CDR3 loop spans 16 amino acids. Germline CDR1 is SGHTS and CDR2 is YDEGEE. With 4 bases clipped from V and 7 bases from J, the junction kept 9 bases outside the gene matches.

This clone has a handful of counts. The V and J genes are TRBV28 and TRBJ1-1, with D possibly matching TRBD1 (6 bases). V lost 6 bases to trimming and J lost 9 bases, with 11 bases between them. Germline CDR1 is MDHEN and CDR2 is SYDVKM. The CDR3 is 11 amino acids. The CDR3 DNA reads as TGTGCCAGCAGCCGTGGACAGAAAGCTTTCTTT. Translating gives CASSRGQKAFF.

The chain joins TRBV7-8 to TRBJ2-5, with a tentative D call TRBD1 (6 bases). Trimming removed 7 bases from V and 3 bases from J, with 6 bases in between. Looked up from germline, CDR1 is SGHVS and CDR2 is FQNEAQ. This CDR3 has 11 amino acids. In nucleotides, the CDR3 is TGTGCCAGCACAGGGGAAGAGACCCAGTACTTC. Its protein is CASTGEETQYF.

V gene TRBV10-3 combines with J gene TRBJ2-7, with 7 bases lining up with TRBD2. This CDR3 contains 14 residues. V shed 2 bases and J 0 bases; nucleotides not matched to a gene: 1. CDR1 and CDR2 (germline): ENHRY, SYGVKD. In nucleotides, the CDR3 is TGTGCCATCAGTGAGACTAGCGCCTCCTACGAGCAGTACTTC. This sequence encodes CAISETSASYEQYF.

The chain uses TRBV28 and TRBJ2-1; TRBD1 aligns across 7 bases. Germline assignment: CDR1 MDHEN and CDR2 SYDVKM. With V trimmed by 3 bases and J by 7 bases, 9 bases remained unmatched. The CDR3 extends over 15 amino acids. DNA for the CDR3: TGTGCCAGCAGTTTCGCCCCGGACAGGAGGAATGAGCAGTTCTTC. Protein: CASSFAPDRRNEQFF.